Listed below are T cell receptor beta chains from one sample, sequenced in a study of shared clonotypes between healthy human individuals. TCRdb's table, derived via immunoSEQ multiplex PCR, lists solely in-frame clones and lacks some. The sample shows roughly 2.5 million clones, over 85% of them seen only once. Sequencing was carried out using naive CD4+ T cells sorted from blood. These receptors all come from a man aged 18 to 30 in good health. Both conserved end residues are part of each CDR3. Fields, in order: D gene, J gene, CDR3 length, V gene, CDR3 DNA, CDR3 protein. A D gene is named only where the DNA matches it firmly.

d_gene: TRBD1
j_gene: TRBJ2-7
len: 11
v_gene: TRBV20-1
CDR3nt: TGCAGTGCGGCGACAGGGGGTGAGCAGTACTTC
CDR3aa: CSAATGGEQYF

d_gene: TRBD1
j_gene: TRBJ2-2
len: 19
v_gene: TRBV7-9
CDR3nt: TGTGCCAGCAGCTTAGGTTTTTTTTGGACAGGGCCCAACGCCGGGGAGCTGTTTTTT
CDR3aa: CASSLGFFWTGPNAGELFF

d_gene: .
j_gene: TRBJ2-7
len: 15
v_gene: TRBV7-2
CDR3nt: TGTGCCAGCAGCTTAGGCGGGGGCCTCTCCTACGAGCAGTACTTC
CDR3aa: CASSLGGGLSYEQYF

d_gene: TRBD1
j_gene: TRBJ2-2
len: 15
v_gene: TRBV7-2
CDR3nt: TGTGCCAGCAGCCCTCGCAGACAGGGGAACGGGGAGCTGTTTTTT
CDR3aa: CASSPRRQGNGELFF

d_gene: .
j_gene: TRBJ2-7
len: 14
v_gene: TRBV5-1
CDR3nt: TGCGCCAGCAGCCCCCGCTCGGGATCCTACGAGCAGTACTTC
CDR3aa: CASSPRSGSYEQYF

d_gene: .
j_gene: TRBJ1-4
len: 12
v_gene: TRBV18
CDR3nt: TGTGCCAGCTCCCCGGACGGGGAAAAACTGTTTTTT
CDR3aa: CASSPDGEKLFF

d_gene: .
j_gene: TRBJ2-3
len: 13
v_gene: TRBV9
CDR3nt: TGTGCCAGTAGACCTACCGGGACAGATACGCAGTATTTT
CDR3aa: CASRPTGTDTQYF

d_gene: TRBD1
j_gene: TRBJ2-2
len: 18
v_gene: TRBV5-1
CDR3nt: TGCGCCAGCAGCTCGAGACTCGGACAGGAGGCGGTGTCCGGGGAGCTGTTTTTT
CDR3aa: CASSSRLGQEAVSGELFF

d_gene: .
j_gene: TRBJ2-1
len: 14
v_gene: TRBV30
CDR3nt: TGTGCCTGGAGGAGGGAATGGGCGGACAATGAGCAGTTCTTC
CDR3aa: CAWRREWADNEQFF

d_gene: .
j_gene: TRBJ1-1
len: 13
v_gene: TRBV7-8
CDR3nt: TGTGCCAGCAGGGGAATCACAGGGCCTGAAGCTTTCTTT
CDR3aa: CASRGITGPEAFF

d_gene: .
j_gene: TRBJ1-6
len: 12
v_gene: TRBV30
CDR3nt: TGTGCCTGGAGGACGTGGGGGGACCCCCTCCACTTT
CDR3aa: CAWRTWGDPLHF

d_gene: TRBD1
j_gene: TRBJ1-3
len: 18
v_gene: TRBV5-3
CDR3nt: TGTGCCAGAAGCCATCTCGGACAGGGGGCGAGCTCTGGAAACACCATATATTTT
CDR3aa: CARSHLGQGASSGNTIYF

d_gene: .
j_gene: TRBJ2-2
len: 16
v_gene: TRBV7-7
CDR3nt: TGTGCTAGCAGCTTATTCGCAGAGCTCCAGACCGGGGAGCTGTTTTTT
CDR3aa: CASSLFAELQTGELFF

d_gene: TRBD2
j_gene: TRBJ2-1
len: 17
v_gene: TRBV4-1
CDR3nt: TGCGCCAGCAGCCGGACAGGGACTAGCGGGACCTACAATGAGCAGTTCTTC
CDR3aa: CASSRTGTSGTYNEQFF

d_gene: .
j_gene: TRBJ1-5
len: 14
v_gene: TRBV7-2
CDR3nt: TGTGCCAGCAGCTTAGTGACGGCAGATCAGCCCCAGCATTTT
CDR3aa: CASSLVTADQPQHF

d_gene: .
j_gene: TRBJ2-5
len: 14
v_gene: TRBV5-1
CDR3nt: TGCGCCAGCAGCTCCTTACCGGACCAAGAGACCCAGTACTTC
CDR3aa: CASSSLPDQETQYF

d_gene: TRBD1
j_gene: TRBJ1-4
len: 15
v_gene: TRBV4-3
CDR3nt: TGCGCCAGCAGCCAGGTGGACAGGAATAATGAAAAACTGTTTTTT
CDR3aa: CASSQVDRNNEKLFF

d_gene: .
j_gene: TRBJ1-1
len: 11
v_gene: TRBV28
CDR3nt: TGTGCCAGCAGTCTCAACAGGGAAGCTTTCTTT
CDR3aa: CASSLNREAFF

d_gene: .
j_gene: TRBJ1-5
len: 15
v_gene: TRBV4-1
CDR3nt: TGCGCCAGCAGCCAAGGATGGAATAGCAATCAGCCCCAGCATTTT
CDR3aa: CASSQGWNSNQPQHF